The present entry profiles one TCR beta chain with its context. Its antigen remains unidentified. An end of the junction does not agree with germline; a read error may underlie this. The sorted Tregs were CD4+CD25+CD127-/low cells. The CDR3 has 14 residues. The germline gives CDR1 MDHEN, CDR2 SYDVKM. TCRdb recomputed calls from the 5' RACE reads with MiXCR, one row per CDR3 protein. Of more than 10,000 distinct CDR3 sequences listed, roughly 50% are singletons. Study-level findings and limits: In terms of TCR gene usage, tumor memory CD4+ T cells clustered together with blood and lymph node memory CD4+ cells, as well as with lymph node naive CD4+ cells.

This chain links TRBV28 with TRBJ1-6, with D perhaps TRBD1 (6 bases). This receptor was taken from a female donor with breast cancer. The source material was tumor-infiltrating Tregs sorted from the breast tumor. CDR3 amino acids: CASSTGKYNPPLHF. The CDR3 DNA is TGTGCCAGCTCAACAGGGAAGTATAATCCACCCCTCCACTTT.